This T cell receptor (beta chain) derives from a study of T-cell reconstitution after alpha-beta-depleted transplantation in children. Overall study results and limits: Some patients showed high day-60 TCRbeta diversity, which derived from surviving recipient T cells and thymic progenitors.

Germline V gene lookup returns CDR1 GTSNPN and CDR2 SVGIG (reference sequence). V lost 2 bases and J lost 7, with 9 bases in between. The CDR3 contains 11 residues. In this sample, this clonotype turned up many times. What it recognizes is unknown. It was with unique molecular identifiers that the TCRbeta library was prepared. From the PCR reads, TCRdb called clonotypes with MiXCR, one entry per CDR3 protein. The data contain roughly 200,000 distinct CDR3 sequences, 6.6% of them singletons. The source was PBMCs, collected before TCRalphabeta/CD19-depleted stem cell transplant. The gene calls are TRBV30 and TRBJ2-7; D not resolved. The receptor comes from a boy aged 2-15 years with acute lymphoblastic leukemia, due to receive a stem cell transplant. CDR3 bases: TGTGCCTGGAGTAGCATGGGGGAGCAGTACTTC. It is translated as CAWSSMGEQYF.